The next 25 T cell receptor beta chains were all read from a single sample in a study of lymphopenia after photon versus proton radiotherapy. Data came from immunoSEQ multiplex PCR; TCRdb stores just in-frame clones and leaves some out. The repertoire consists of approximately 91,000 clones, with over 70% occurring once and the leading ten covering around 1.4%. The starting material was peripheral blood, obtained from a patient treated with proton-based radiotherapy. Receptors were obtained from a man aged 60-69 years with pancreatic cancer.

V gene TRBV28 combines with J gene TRBJ1-2; D perhaps matches TRBD1 (5 bases). Trimming shortened V by 10 bases and J by 4 bases, and 10 bases separated the two germline ends. The CDR3 is 11 amino acids. Looked up from germline, CDR1 is MDHEN and CDR2 is SYDVKM. Here the CDR3 reads CATTGIYGYTF. CDR3 sequence (DNA): TGTGCCACAACAGGTATCTATGGCTACACCTTC.

The chain employs TRBV6-1 and TRBJ1-1; TRBD1 matches 8 bases. This CDR3 is built from 14 residues. J gave up 1 base and V 6 bases, and 4 bases lay outside the gene matches. Per the germline V gene, CDR1 is MNHNS and CDR2 is SASEGT. The DNA for the CDR3 is TGTGCCAGCAGAGTGGGACAGGCGAACACTGAAGCTTTCTTT. Protein product: CASRVGQANTEAFF.

V gene TRBV15 combines with J gene TRBJ2-2, with D tentatively TRBD1 or TRBD2 (6 bases each). CDR1 LNHNV and CDR2 YYDKDF come from the germline V gene (reference sequence). Trimming took 2 bases from V and 1 from J, leaving 14 bases between them. The CDR3 length is 17 residues. CDR3 coding DNA: TGTGCCACCAGCAGATCCACCGGGGGACAGAACACCGGGGAGCTGTTTTTT. Its translation: CATSRSTGGQNTGELFF.

The sample holds one count of this clone. The chain joins TRBV13 to TRBJ2-7; TRBD2 matches at 12 bases. The V segment lost 4 bases and the J segment 5 bases; nucleotides outside the gene matches: 9. In germline, CDR1 is PRHDT, CDR2 FYEKMQ (reference sequence). This CDR3 spans 16 amino acids. CDR3 DNA sequence: TGTGCCAGCAGCTATGGTGGACTAGCGGGAAGGAACGAGCAGTACTTC. Protein product: CASSYGGLAGRNEQYF. Full variable domain (missing parts from reference TRBV13 and TRBJ2-7): AAGVIQSPRHLIKEKRETATLKCYPIPRHDTVYWYQQGPGQDPQFLISFYEKMQSDKGSIPDRFSAQQFSDYHSELNMSSLELGDSALYFCASSYGGLAGRNEQYFGPGTRLTVT.

This clone was found once. This sequence joins TRBV30 and TRBJ2-7, with unresolved D. Per the germline V gene, CDR1 is GTSNPN and CDR2 is SVGIG (reference sequence). The CDR3 consists of 14 residues. Trimming took 4 bases from V and 0 from J, leaving 13 bases between them. The CDR3 sequence: CAWKNSPSSYEQYF. CDR3 in DNA: TGTGCCTGGAAAAACTCCCCAAGCTCCTACGAGCAGTACTTC.

J is TRBJ2-1 and V is TRBV7-9; 7 bases map to TRBD1. The V gene end was trimmed by 5 bases and the J gene end by 4 bases; junction bases not matched to a gene: 5. Germline values: CDR1 SEHNR, CDR2 FQNEAQ (reference sequence). The CDR3 length is 14 residues. This CDR3 reads CASSRQGEYNEQFF. CDR3 nucleotides: TGTGCCAGCAGCCGCCAGGGGGAGTACAATGAGCAGTTCTTC.

The chain recombines TRBV19 with TRBJ1-2, with a tentative D call TRBD1 (6 bases). CDR1 is LNHDA and CDR2 is SQIVND in the germline V gene (reference sequence). The CDR3 covers 14 residues. Trimming left V 8 bases short and J 8 bases short, with 21 bases between. CDR3 nucleotides: TGTGCCAGTTTCGCGGGGGCAGACCGTTTGGGCTACACCTTC. As protein: CASFAGADRLGYTF.

The chain recombines TRBV19 with TRBJ2-3; D gene unclear. The CDR3 length is 14 residues. V lost 3 bases and J lost 2, with 9 bases in between. The germline gives CDR1 LNHDA, CDR2 SQIVND (reference sequence). The CDR3 nucleotides are TGTGCCAGTAGTATTGACGACGCCACAGATACGCAGTATTTT. Translation gives CASSIDDATDTQYF.

This clone was detected only once. This chain links TRBV30 with TRBJ1-2; a possible D gene is TRBD1 (5 bases). Germline-derived CDR1 and CDR2 are GTSNPN and SVGIG (reference sequence). This CDR3 is 15 amino acids long. The V end was cut by 4 bases, the J end by 3 bases, with 18 bases between. The CDR3 DNA reads as TGTGCCTGGAAAAGGGGCCGAGAAAGTTACTATGGCTACACCTTC. This gives the protein CAWKRGRESYYGYTF.

The rearrangement uses TRBV5-1 and TRBJ1-1; D remains ambiguous. The CDR3 totals 15 residues. Per germline, CDR1 SGHRS and CDR2 YFSETQ. Trimming left V 3 bases short and J 1 base short, with 13 bases between. Written as DNA, the CDR3 is TGCGCCAGCAGCTCTGCCGGCGTCTCGAACACTGAAGCTTTCTTT. It translates to CASSSAGVSNTEAFF.

The chain employs TRBV14 and TRBJ2-1; 11 bases align to TRBD2. The CDR3 sequence is 16 residues long. The junction had 12 bases not matched to a gene; V was cut back by 4 bases and J by 10 bases. Germline CDR1 and CDR2: SGHDN and FVKESK. The CDR3 DNA reads as TGTGCCAGCAGCCGGGGGACTAGCGGCCCACTTAGAGAGCAGTTCTTC. Its protein is CASSRGTSGPLREQFF.

This rearrangement joins TRBV7-9 to TRBJ2-7; the D is unclear. V shed 5 bases and J shed 7 bases, with 15 bases lying between them. Germline lookup yields CDR1 SEHNR and CDR2 FQNEAQ (reference sequence). This CDR3 has 13 residues. CDR3 nucleotide sequence: TGTGCCAGCAGCCCCACCCCGCCGAGGGAGCAGTACTTC. Protein: CASSPTPPREQYF.

The V and J genes are TRBV5-4 and TRBJ1-1; TRBD1 matches at 7 bases. CDR1 and CDR2 (germline): SGHNT, YYREEE (reference sequence). CDR3 size: 14 residues. The trim removed 6 bases at V and 2 bases at J, leaving 7 bases unmatched. The CDR3 here is CASTAGGRNTEAFF. The CDR3 nucleotides are TGTGCCAGCACCGCAGGGGGGCGAAACACTGAAGCTTTCTTT.

The rearrangement links TRBV19 to TRBJ1-3; D not certain. Trimming removed 6 bases at V and 0 bases at J, with 6 bases between. This CDR3 has 13 residues. Germline V gene sequence: CDR1 LNHDA, CDR2 SQIVND (reference sequence). The CDR3 nucleotides read TGTGCCAGTAGCGCAAGCTCTGGAAACACCATATATTTT. It yields the protein CASSASSGNTIYF.

The CDR3 DNA reads TGCGCCAGCCAAGGGGGCGCGAACACCGGGGAGCTGTTTTTT. This sequence encodes CASQGGANTGELFF. The chain has TRBV5-1 and TRBJ2-2; 7 bases align to TRBD1. CDR1 and CDR2 (germline): SGHRS, YFSETQ. The CDR3 loop spans 14 amino acids. J lost 0 bases, V lost 7 bases, and 3 bases had no gene match.

CDR3 nucleotide sequence: TGTGCCAGCAGCCCGGACCTGTGGGCCGGGGAGCTGTTTTTT. This gives the protein CASSPDLWAGELFF. This sequence joins TRBV7-3 and TRBJ2-2; D unclear. V lost 5 bases to trimming and J lost 6 bases, with 13 bases between them. CDR1 SGHTA and CDR2 FQGTGA come from the germline V gene. CDR3 length: 14 residues. The full variable domain, in which reference TRBV7-3 and TRBJ2-2 provide the parts outside the CDR3, is GAGVSQTPSNKVTEKGKYVELRCDPISGHTALYWYRQSLGQGPEFLIYFQGTGAADDSGLPNDRFFAVRPEGSVSTLKIQRTERGDSAVYLCASSPDLWAGELFFGEGSRLTVL.

The V call is TRBV28, the J call TRBJ1-2, with a possible D match to TRBD1 (5 bases). The V gene's germline CDR1 is MDHEN and CDR2 SYDVKM. V was trimmed by 3 bases and J by 4 bases, leaving 9 bases between them. The CDR3 covers 13 residues. Here the CDR3 DNA reads TGTGCCAGCAGTTTGAAGGGGTTCTATGGCTACACCTTC. Its protein is CASSLKGFYGYTF.

The chain links TRBV18 to TRBJ2-5; 7 bases align to TRBD2. Germline trimming cut 3 bases from V and 4 bases from J; bases unmatched to any gene: 8. The germline CDR1 and CDR2 sequences are KGHSH and LQKENI. The CDR3 spans 15 residues. The CDR3 nucleotides read TGTGCCAGCTCACCCGGGGAGGGTGTGAGAGAGACCCAGTACTTC. Its protein is CASSPGEGVRETQYF. The full variable domain, rest sourced from reference TRBV18 and TRBJ2-5, is NAGVMQNPRHLVRRRGQEARLRCSPMKGHSHVYWYRQLPEEGLKFMVYLQKENIIDESGMPKERFSAEFPKEGPSILRIQQVVRGDSAAYFCASSPGEGVRETQYFGPGTRLLVL.

V usage is TRBV2 and J usage is TRBJ2-3; 8 nucleotides agree with TRBD2. The V gene end was trimmed by 8 bases and the J gene end by 0 bases; junction bases not matched to a gene: 4. CDR3 length equals 14 residues. Germline V gene lookup returns CDR1 SNHLY and CDR2 FYNNEI. In DNA, the CDR3 is TGTGCCAGCTTGGGGACTAGAAGCACAGATACGCAGTATTTT. It specifies CASLGTRSTDTQYF.

The chain carries TRBV27 and TRBJ2-7; 7 positions match TRBD2. V was pared by 5 bases and J by 4 bases, with 8 bases of the junction left unmatched. The CDR3 has 14 residues. From germline, CDR1 is MNHEY and CDR2 SMNVEV (reference sequence). The CDR3 sequence: CASSPGLPGYEQYF. For the CDR3, the DNA is TGTGCCAGCAGTCCGGGACTACCCGGATACGAGCAGTACTTC.

The CDR3 loop reads CASTHRNEQFF. The CDR3 DNA follows: TGTGCCAGTACCCACAGGAATGAGCAGTTCTTC. This chain joins TRBV19 and TRBJ2-1; D possibly corresponds to TRBD1 (5 bases). Germline values: CDR1 LNHDA, CDR2 SQIVND (reference sequence). The CDR3 consists of 11 residues. Trimming left V 7 bases short and J 7 bases short, with 8 bases between.

This sequence joins TRBV29-1 and TRBJ1-1; tentatively, D is TRBD1 (6 bases). The germline gives CDR1 SQVTM, CDR2 ANQGSEA. The CDR3 has 14 amino acids. Trimming pared 4 bases from V and 1 base from J, leaving 13 bases between. The CDR3 loop is CSVVRGGSNTEAFF. The CDR3 DNA sequence: TGCAGCGTTGTTAGGGGGGGATCGAACACTGAAGCTTTCTTT.

CDR3 residues: CASSQQLAGPYEQYF. CDR3 nucleotide sequence: TGCGCCAGCAGCCAGCAACTAGCGGGCCCCTACGAGCAGTACTTC. The rearrangement uses TRBV4-1 and TRBJ2-7, with 9 bases lining up with TRBD2. The CDR3 has 15 residues. CDR1 MGHRA and CDR2 YSYEKL come from the germline V gene. With V trimmed by 3 bases and J by 2 bases, 5 bases remained unmatched.

V is TRBV4-2 and J is TRBJ2-1, with 7 nucleotides matching TRBD2. The trim removed 0 bases at V and 6 bases at J, leaving 8 bases unmatched. CDR1 is LGHNA, CDR2 YNFKEQ, per germline. CDR3 size: 16 residues. CDR3 loop: CASSQDKAGIGNEQFF. The CDR3 bases are TGTGCCAGCAGCCAAGATAAAGCGGGGATCGGCAATGAGCAGTTCTTC.

V usage is TRBV7-6 and J usage is TRBJ1-4; TRBD1 matches at 10 bases. This CDR3 has 15 residues. Trimming removed 3 bases from V and 7 bases from J; junction bases left unmatched: 5. Germline V CDR1 and CDR2: SGHVS, FNYEAQ. The CDR3 reads CASSFDRGRGEKLFF. The CDR3 DNA sequence: TGTGCCAGCAGCTTCGACAGGGGGCGGGGTGAAAAACTGTTTTTT.